This entry is about one T cell receptor (beta chain). A single record per CDR3 protein comes from TCRdb applying MiXCR to the RT-PCR reads. The repertoire has more than 600,000 distinct CDR3 sequences, approximately 14% of them found once; the top ten carry just over 3.5%. V shed 2 bases and J shed 1 base, with 10 bases lying between them. CDR1 and CDR2 from the germline V gene are SGHRS and YFSETQ. CDR3 length: 14 amino acids. The gene calls are TRBV5-1 and TRBJ2-7, with D possibly matching TRBD1 (6 bases). The sequenced sample was memory CD4+ T cells from blood. This TCR was sampled from a female donor in good health, serving as a healthy control. The CDR3 protein is CASSFQGQSYEQYF. The CDR3 region has the DNA TGCGCCAGCAGCTTCCAGGGGCAGTCCTACGAGCAGTACTTC.